The 10 T cell receptor beta chains in this list originate from one sample, sequenced in a study of blood T cells in healthy people across ages. A sample-barcoded 5' primer and a J-beta primer mix were used in a second PCR of about 7 to 11 cycles. Using its own MiXCR run on the 5' RACE reads, TCRdb lists one record per CDR3 protein. Of about 780,000 distinct CDR3 sequences in the sample, around 24% were seen once. The same specimen was also included in a second study, on T cells of mothers and their children.

Material: blood. These TCRs come from a boy aged 5 to 17 in good health.

In its sample, this clonotype was seen a few times. The V and J genes are TRBV12-3 or TRBV12-4 and TRBJ2-6; D might be TRBD2 (5 bases). V shed 9 bases and J shed 4 bases, with 10 bases lying between them. The CDR3 is 13 residues long. The CDR3 nucleotides read TGTGCCAGTAAACGACTAGGGGCCAACGTCCTGACTTTC. Translated, it gives CASKRLGANVLTF.

This clonotype was picked up a small number of times. The genes are TRBV21-1 and TRBJ2-1; TRBD2 is the table's D call, not checked against the DNA. TRBV21-1 is a pseudogene segment. There are 17 residues in the CDR3. The CDR3: CASSKVPPSGGTYEQFF. Here the CDR3 DNA reads TGTGCCAGCAGCAAAGTCCCCCCCAGCGGGGGGACCTATGAGCAGTTCTTC.

This sequence joins TRBV19 and TRBJ2-1; TRBD1 agrees at 11 bases. Trimming cost V 3 bases and J 2 bases; bases outside gene matches: 3. Per germline, CDR1 LNHDA and CDR2 SQIVND (reference sequence). CDR3 length: 16 residues. CDR3 nucleotides: TGTGCCAGTAGTATGCCGGGACAGGGGGCCTACAATGAGCAGTTCTTC. Protein sequence: CASSMPGQGAYNEQFF. The complete variable domain, with remaining parts taken from reference TRBV19 and TRBJ2-1, reads DGGITQSPKYLFRKEGQNVTLSCEQNLNHDAMYWYRQDPGQGLRLIYYSQIVNDFQKGDIAEGYSVSREKKESFPLTVTSAQKNPTAFYLCASSMPGQGAYNEQFFGPGTRLTVL.

This clonotype has more than one count but fewer than ten. Its ends do not fully match the called genes, so a read error is possible. The V gene is TRBV28, the J gene TRBJ2-5; possible D gene TRBD2, 5 bases. Germline CDR1 MDHEN, CDR2 SYDVKM. The CDR3 has 14 amino acids. The chain's CDR3 is CGSSKVAIEETQYF. CDR3 coding DNA: TGTGGCAGCTCTAAAGTAGCGATCGAAGAGACCCAGTACTTC.

The table lists this clonotype with a few counts. The chain carries TRBV6-6 and TRBJ2-5; the D gene is possibly TRBD2 (6 bases). The CDR3 has 15 residues. CDR1 is MNHNY, CDR2 SVGAGI, per germline (reference sequence). V was trimmed by 8 bases and J by 2 bases, leaving 18 bases between them. CDR3 nucleotides: TGTGCCAGCGCTTTGGAGGGCGACCGTCAAGAGACCCAGTACTTC. Translating it yields CASALEGDRQETQYF.

The CDR3 sequence: CSATSGEAPVSTDTQYF. In DNA form, the CDR3 reads TGCAGTGCTACTAGCGGGGAAGCCCCGGTTAGCACAGATACGCAGTATTTT. The rearrangement joins TRBV20-1 to TRBJ2-3; 9 bases line up with TRBD2. CDR3 size: 17 residues. V gave up 4 bases and J gave up 0 bases; unmatched junction bases: 11. Germline V CDR1 and CDR2: DFQATT, SNEGSKA (reference sequence).

The chain is built from TRBV4-1 and TRBJ2-7, with TRBD1 identical over 8 bases. J gave up 2 bases and V 0 bases, and 9 bases lay outside the gene matches. Per the germline V gene, CDR1 is MGHRA and CDR2 is YSYEKL. The CDR3 is 17 amino acids. The CDR3 coding sequence is TGCGCCAGCAGCCAAGATTTTGGGCGGACAGGGACCTACGAGCAGTACTTC. It specifies CASSQDFGRTGTYEQYF.

CDR3 amino acids: CASTVMGNSYEQYF. The CDR3, as DNA: TGTGCCAGCACCGTAATGGGGAATTCCTACGAGCAGTACTTC. The chain recombines TRBV12-3 or TRBV12-4 with TRBJ2-7, with unresolved D. Trimming removed 7 bases from V and 1 base from J, with 14 bases in between. There are 14 residues in the CDR3.

The genes are TRBV6-5 and TRBJ2-3; perhaps TRBD2 as D (5 bases). This CDR3 contains 15 residues. V was clipped by 2 bases and J by 0 bases, with 9 bases between them. The germline V gene has CDR1 MNHEY and CDR2 SVGAGI. The CDR3 loop reads CASSYIRGSTDTQYF. The CDR3 nucleotides read TGTGCCAGCAGTTACATCCGGGGAAGCACAGATACGCAGTATTTT.

CDR3 DNA sequence: TGTGCCAGCAGCCAAGTTAGGCTCTTTGGGCAGCCCCAGCATTTT. Residues: CASSQVRLFGQPQHF. The rearrangement uses TRBV4-2 and TRBJ1-5; D not certain. The germline V and J ends were trimmed by 1 base and 7 bases, with 14 bases remaining between them. This CDR3 has 15 residues. Germline assignment: CDR1 LGHNA and CDR2 YNFKEQ.